This TCR beta chain stems from a study of blood T cell repertoires in COVID-19. Germline CDR1 reads SQVTM; CDR2 reads ANQGSEA. This CDR3 contains 12 residues. Using immunoSEQ multiplex PCR, the repertoire was profiled, and TCRdb retains in-frame clones only, with some absent. The sample yields 100,000 to 150,000 clones, more than 80% seen once. The sample consisted of peripheral blood. The rearrangement joins TRBV29-1 to TRBJ1-4, with a possible D match to TRBD1 (5 bases). This TCR was sampled from a woman of 80 years or more with COVID-19, enrolled during active disease. CDR3 sequence reads: CGGGVTNEKLFF. The CDR3 coding sequence is TGCGGTGGGGGGGTAACTAATGAAAAACTGTTTTTT.